Listed below are T cell receptor beta chains from one sample, sequenced in a study of T-cell reconstitution after alpha-beta-depleted transplantation in children. TCRdb independently ran MiXCR on the PCR reads; one entry per CDR3 protein. The data show some 78,000 distinct CDR3 sequences, with 13% to 15% seen just once and 25% to 30% held by the top ten. The starting material was PBMCs, mostly from graft donor cells, obtained 180 days after TCRalphabeta/CD19-depleted stem cell transplant. The source of these receptors is a male patient aged 2-15 years who had a stem cell transplant for acute lymphoblastic leukemia, so the T cells may come from the graft donor. CDR3s include the opening cysteine and the closing phenylalanine or tryptophan. Each record gives: CDR3 DNA, CDR3 protein, D gene, J gene, V gene, clone size. A D gene is named only where the DNA matches it firmly. Only part of the rows carry a size: once, few, many, or a class if the clone is expanded.

TGTGCCAGCAGTGACGGGGCCCCCACTGAAGCTTTCTTT	CASSDGAPTEAFF	-	TRBJ1-1	TRBV25-1	-
TGCGCCAGCAGCCAAGAGGGGGGGCCTATCTACGAGCAGTACTTC	CASSQEGGPIYEQYF	-	TRBJ2-7	TRBV4-3	-
TGTGCCAGCAGTCGCGAGCGGGGTACCTACGAGCAGTACTTC	CASSRERGTYEQYF	TRBD2	TRBJ2-7	TRBV6-2/TRBV6-3	-
TGCGCCAGCAGCCAAGGAACAGCCAATGAGCAGTTCTTC	CASSQGTANEQFF	-	TRBJ2-1	TRBV4-1	-
TGTGCCAGCAGCCCGAGGACCGGGGAGCTGTTTTTT	CASSPRTGELFF	-	TRBJ2-2	TRBV7-9	few
TGCGCCAGCAGCTTTGCCCTGTTACTAGCGGGGGTTTACAATGAGCAGTTCTTC	CASSFALLLAGVYNEQFF	TRBD2	TRBJ2-1	TRBV5-1	-
TGTGCCAGCAGTTCCGGGGGAGGGGTAAAGGGCAATGAGCAGTTCTTC	CASSSGGGVKGNEQFF	TRBD2	TRBJ2-1	TRBV6-5	-
TGTGCCAGCAGTCGGACAGGGGGCCACGGGGAGCTGTTTTTT	CASSRTGGHGELFF	TRBD1	TRBJ2-2	TRBV7-2	few
TGCGCCAGCAGCTCGGAAGGACAGTTCGCTAGCACAGATACGCAGTATTTT	CASSSEGQFASTDTQYF	-	TRBJ2-3	TRBV5-1	many
TGTGCCAGCAGTTACTCGAGTCGGCGGGAGTACTTC	CASSYSSRREYF	-	TRBJ2-7	TRBV6-6	-
TGTGCCAGCACTCTCGGGGGGTGGAACACTGAAGCTTTCTTT	CASTLGGWNTEAFF	-	TRBJ1-1	TRBV12-3/TRBV12-4	many
TGTGCCAGCAGCTTGGACAGGGGGTCCGGGGTCCTGACTTTC	CASSLDRGSGVLTF	TRBD1	TRBJ2-6	TRBV11-2	-
TGCAGTGCTTCCACCACCTACGAGCAGTACTTC	CSASTTYEQYF	-	TRBJ2-7	TRBV20-1	few
TGCAGTGCTACCGGGTTCGGTGGCGACACCTTC	CSATGFGGDTF	-	TRBJ1-2	TRBV20-1	-
TGCGCCAGCAGCTTTGGAACAGATACGCAGTATTTT	CASSFGTDTQYF	-	TRBJ2-3	TRBV5-1	many
TGCGCCAGCAGCTTCCTGACTAGCGGACTGGAGCAGTACTTC	CASSFLTSGLEQYF	TRBD2	TRBJ2-7	TRBV5-1	many
TGTGCCAGCAGCCTCCACCGGAGTGAGACCCAGTACTTC	CASSLHRSETQYF	-	TRBJ2-5	TRBV7-3	few
TGCAGTGCTAGAGGGGCCTCAGAGACCCAGTACTTC	CSARGASETQYF	-	TRBJ2-5	TRBV20-1	many
TGTGCCAGCAGAGTACAGGAACCGGACTATGGCTACACCTTC	CASRVQEPDYGYTF	-	TRBJ1-2	TRBV6-1	few
TGCGCCAGCAGTTCCAGGGGAGGGGGGTACAATGAGCAGTTCTTC	CASSSRGGGYNEQFF	-	TRBJ2-1	TRBV5-1	few
TGTGCCAGCAGCTTGCGAGAGACCACGTACGAGCAGTACTTC	CASSLRETTYEQYF	-	TRBJ2-7	TRBV7-6	-
TGTGCCAGGTCGGTGGTGAACACTGAAGCTTTCTTT	CARSVVNTEAFF	-	TRBJ1-1	TRBV7-9	few
TGTGCCAGCAGCTTATTGGGGCGGGAGGGCTTTGGAGGGGGGTCCCACGAGCAGTACTTC	CASSLLGREGFGGGSHEQYF	TRBD2	TRBJ2-7	TRBV11-2	-
TGCAGTGCTCCCCGCCCTGAGGAAGCTTTCTTT	CSAPRPEEAFF	-	TRBJ1-1	TRBV20-1	many
TGTGCCACCAGCAGTACATTTCAAGAGACCCAGTACTTC	CATSSTFQETQYF	-	TRBJ2-5	TRBV15	many
TGTGCCACCAGCAGAGGTCCAGCGGAGACCCAGTACTTC	CATSRGPAETQYF	-	TRBJ2-5	TRBV15	-
TGTGCCAGCAGTTCCGGGACCGGGCAGCCTTCACCCCTCCACTTT	CASSSGTGQPSPLHF	-	TRBJ1-6	TRBV27	-
TGTGCCAGCAGCTCGGGGACTAGCGGGAGGGCCCACCACGAGCAGTACTTC	CASSSGTSGRAHHEQYF	TRBD2	TRBJ2-7	TRBV7-9	few
TGCAGCGTGGTTGGACAGAACACTGAAGCTTTCTTT	CSVVGQNTEAFF	-	TRBJ1-1	TRBV29-1	-
TGTGCCAGCAGCTTAGGGGGGGGCTACACCTTC	CASSLGGGYTF	-	TRBJ1-2	TRBV7-2	-
TGTGCCAGCAGCTACCGAGCGACCCAGTACTTC	CASSYRATQYF	-	TRBJ2-5	TRBV11-2	few
TGTGCCACCAGCGGGCTAATCGGCACCGGGGAGCTGTTTTTT	CATSGLIGTGELFF	-	TRBJ2-2	TRBV15	many